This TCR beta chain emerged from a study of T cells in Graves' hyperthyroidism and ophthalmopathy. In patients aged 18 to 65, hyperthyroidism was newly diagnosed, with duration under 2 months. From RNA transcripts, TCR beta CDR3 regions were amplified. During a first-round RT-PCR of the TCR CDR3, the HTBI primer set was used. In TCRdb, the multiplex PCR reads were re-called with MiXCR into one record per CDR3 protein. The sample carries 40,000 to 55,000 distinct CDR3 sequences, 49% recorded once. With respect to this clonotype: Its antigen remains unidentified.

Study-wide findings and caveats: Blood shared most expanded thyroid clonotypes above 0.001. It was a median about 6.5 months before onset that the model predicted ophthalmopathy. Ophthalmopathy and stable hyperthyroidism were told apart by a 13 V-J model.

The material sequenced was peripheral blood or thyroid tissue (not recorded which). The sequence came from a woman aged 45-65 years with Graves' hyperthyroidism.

CDR3 protein: CASSESQYEQYF. CDR3 nucleotides: TGCGCCAGCAGTGAGTCGCAATACGAGCAGTACTTC. The chain recombines TRBV10-2 with TRBJ2-7; D is undetermined. The CDR3 contains 12 residues. Germline CDR1 is WSHSY and CDR2 is SAAADI. Trimming cost V 0 bases and J 4 bases, with 4 bases left between them.